This is a list of T cell receptor beta chains from one sample in a study of CD8 T cells in ankylosing spondylitis. TCRdb itself ran the 5' RACE reads through MiXCR, one entry per CDR3 protein. The sample has 650,000 to 800,000 distinct CDR3 sequences, around a fifth seen once. Sequenced: blood, either unsorted or a sorted T cell fraction (not recorded which). Receptors were obtained from a male donor with ankylosing spondylitis. The CDR3 runs from the conserved cysteine through the conserved F or W. Each record gives: clone size, J gene, V gene, D gene, CDR3 protein, CDR3 DNA. The D gene is left open where the match is weak. Only some rows state a clone size, as once, few, many or a class for expanded clones.

many,TRBJ2-1,TRBV4-3,NA,CASSQDLFMGYNEQFF,TGCGCCAGCAGCCAAGACCTTTTCATGGGGTACAATGAGCAGTTCTTC
few,TRBJ2-1,TRBV12-3/TRBV12-4,TRBD1,CASIKTGVTHNEQFF,TGTGCCAGCATTAAGACAGGGGTAACACACAATGAGCAGTTCTTC
many,TRBJ1-5,TRBV6-5,NA,CASSLQGNSNQPQHF,TGTGCCAGCAGTTTGCAGGGAAATAGCAATCAGCCCCAGCATTTT
few,TRBJ2-1,TRBV7-2,NA,CASSFDYYNEQFF,TGTGCCAGCAGCTTTGACTATTACAATGAGCAGTTCTTC
NA,TRBJ2-1,TRBV29-1,TRBD2,CSGGTSGSYNEQFF,TGCAGCGGAGGGACTAGCGGATCCTACAATGAGCAGTTCTTC
few,TRBJ1-3,TRBV7-2,NA,CASSSLREPGDTIYF,TGTGCCAGCAGCTCACTCAGGGAGCCCGGGGACACCATATATTTT
few,TRBJ2-3,TRBV10-3,TRBD2,CAISESASGIADTQYF,TGTGCCATCAGTGAGTCGGCTAGCGGGATCGCGGATACGCAGTATTTT
few,TRBJ1-2,TRBV6-1,TRBD1,CASRPRTGGASYTF,TGTGCCAGCAGACCGAGGACAGGGGGCGCGAGCTACACCTTC
few,TRBJ2-7,TRBV4-3,NA,CASSQDTSFYEQYF,TGCGCCAGCAGCCAAGATACCAGCTTCTACGAGCAGTACTTC
NA,TRBJ1-5,TRBV20-1,TRBD1,CSASKGGTNQPQHF,TGCAGTGCTTCTAAAGGGGGCACAAATCAGCCCCAGCATTTT
many,TRBJ2-2,TRBV5-1,TRBD2,CASSLGTSGRINTGELFF,TGCGCCAGCAGCTTGGGGACTAGCGGGAGGATAAACACCGGGGAGCTGTTTTTT
few,TRBJ2-7,TRBV29-1,TRBD2,CSARLASSYEQYF,TGCAGCGCTAGACTAGCCAGCTCCTACGAGCAGTACTTC
NA,TRBJ2-7,TRBV3-1,NA,CASSQDDGKQYF,TGTGCCAGCAGCCAAGATGACGGAAAGCAGTACTTC
few,TRBJ1-1,TRBV5-1,TRBD1,CASSSSTTGRNTEAFF,TGCGCCAGCAGCTCCTCTACGACAGGGCGGAACACTGAAGCTTTCTTT
many,TRBJ2-3,TRBV6-1,TRBD2,CASSLAGVADTQYF,TGTGCCAGCAGTCTCGCGGGAGTGGCAGATACGCAGTATTTT
few,TRBJ2-1,TRBV20-1,NA,CSAPWKVLYTPNNEQFF,TGCAGTGCGCCTTGGAAGGTACTATACACACCCAACAATGAGCAGTTCTTC
few,TRBJ1-2,TRBV7-2,NA,CASSLMEDSGYTF,TGTGCCAGCAGCTTAATGGAGGATTCGGGCTACACCTTC
NA,TRBJ2-2,TRBV20-1,NA,CSARFLPTGELFF,TGCAGTGCTAGGTTTTTACCCACCGGGGAGCTGTTTTTT
NA,TRBJ2-3,TRBV30,NA,CAWSQTNTDTQYF,TGTGCCTGGAGCCAGACTAACACAGATACGCAGTATTTT
few,TRBJ2-7,TRBV24-1,NA,CATSAAGGYEQYF,TGTGCCACCAGTGCAGCGGGTGGATACGAGCAGTACTTC
few,TRBJ2-1,TRBV12-3/TRBV12-4,NA,CASSSESDEQFF,TGTGCCAGCAGTTCCGAGAGCGATGAGCAGTTCTTC
NA,TRBJ2-5,TRBV20-1,TRBD2,CSAVRGTSGSGETQYF,TGCAGTGCGGTTCGAGGGACTAGCGGGAGCGGGGAGACCCAGTACTTC
few,TRBJ2-1,TRBV5-1,NA,CASSLSGQTYNEQFF,TGCGCCAGCAGCTTGTCGGGGCAGACCTACAATGAGCAGTTCTTC
few,TRBJ2-1,TRBV5-8,TRBD2,CASSFGLAGERDEQFF,TGTGCCAGCAGCTTCGGACTAGCGGGAGAGAGGGATGAGCAGTTCTTC
NA,TRBJ2-2,TRBV6-1,NA,CASSATGTGELFF,TGTGCCAGCAGTGCGACAGGTACCGGGGAGCTGTTTTTT
NA,TRBJ2-7,TRBV7-7,TRBD1,CASSPGQGSRDQYF,TGTGCCAGCAGCCCCGGACAGGGGTCCCGAGACCAGTACTTC
few,TRBJ2-1,TRBV7-9,NA,CASSQRVSSYNEQFF,TGTGCCAGCAGCCAGCGGGTTAGCTCCTACAATGAGCAGTTCTTC
NA,TRBJ1-5,TRBV18,NA,CASSPMSNQPQHF,TGTGCCAGCTCACCAATGAGCAATCAGCCCCAGCATTTT
NA,TRBJ1-1,TRBV7-6,NA,CASSFLREAFF,TGTGCCAGCAGCTTTTTACGTGAAGCTTTCTTT
few,TRBJ2-1,TRBV29-1,NA,CSVEDLREQFF,TGCAGCGTTGAAGATCTCCGGGAGCAGTTCTTC
few,TRBJ2-4,TRBV2,NA,CASSERGAEYF,TGTGCCAGCAGTGAAAGAGGGGCCGAGTACTTC
few,TRBJ1-1,TRBV4-1,TRBD1,CASSRARGRGNTEAFF,TGCGCCAGCAGCCGGGCGAGGGGGCGCGGGAACACTGAAGCTTTCTTT
NA,TRBJ2-6,TRBV6-5,NA,CASSYSPGANVLTF,TGTGCCAGCAGTTACTCTCCTGGGGCCAACGTCCTGACTTTC
NA,TRBJ1-1,TRBV29-1,NA,CSHLQVLGTEAFF,TGCAGCCATCTCCAAGTATTGGGCACTGAAGCTTTCTTT
NA,TRBJ2-5,TRBV7-9,NA,CASSSPPSIGETQYF,TGTGCCAGCAGCTCCCCGCCTAGCATCGGAGAGACCCAGTACTTC
few,TRBJ2-7,TRBV20-1,TRBD1,CSARPTGTHEQYF,TGCAGTGCTAGACCGACAGGGACCCACGAGCAGTACTTC
once,TRBJ2-3,TRBV5-1,NA,CASSLWTMGTDTQYF,TGCGCCAGCAGCTTGTGGACTATGGGCACAGATACGCAGTATTTT
NA,TRBJ2-7,TRBV10-3,NA,CAISSPGGGGSYEQYF,TGTGCCATCAGTTCCCCAGGGGGGGGTGGCTCCTACGAGCAGTACTTC
few,TRBJ1-3,TRBV4-3,TRBD1,CASSQVGTDSGNTIYF,TGCGCCAGCAGCCAAGTTGGGACAGACTCTGGAAACACCATATATTTT
few,TRBJ2-2,TRBV2,NA,CASGPRATGELFF,TGTGCCAGCGGACCGAGGGCCACCGGGGAGCTGTTTTTT
NA,TRBJ1-6,TRBV12-5,NA,CASGFAGWDSPLHF,TGTGCTAGTGGTTTTGCAGGGTGGGATTCACCCCTCCACTTT
NA,TRBJ1-1,TRBV4-1,TRBD1,CASSQGGYTEAFF,TGTGCCAGCAGCCAGGGGGGATACACTGAAGCTTTCTTT